This TCR beta chain is from a study of shared clonotypes between healthy human individuals. Findings of the study overall: Shared across a handful of donors were around 5% of the naive CD4 clonotypes.

As concerns this clone: Its antigen remains unknown.

The genomic DNA of each subset was split evenly across several immunoSEQ plates. TCRdb keeps only in-frame clones here, not all; method: immunoSEQ multiplex PCR. The data show just over 2,000,000 clones, over 85% seen once. This CDR3 is 16 amino acids long. Germline CDR1 and CDR2: SGDLS and YYNGEE. V dropped 0 bases and J dropped 2 bases, with 15 bases sitting between them. The sample taken for sequencing was naive CD4+ T cells sorted from blood. Subset defined: CD45RA+ positively selected. This TCR came from a man aged 18 to 35 in good health. The chain couples TRBV9 to TRBJ2-7; no definite D call. The DNA for the CDR3 is TGTGCCAGCAGCGTAGGAATGGGCAGTGCGACCTACGAGCAGTACTTC. It translates to CASSVGMGSATYEQYF.